This T cell receptor (beta chain) was observed in a study of T cell responses to AZD1222 COVID-19 vaccine. The CDR3 is 15 amino acids. V was trimmed by 3 bases and J by 5 bases, leaving 14 bases between them. Germline V gives CDR1 SGHDN, CDR2 FVKESK. TCRdb's copy holds only in-frame clones and misses some; the assay was immunoSEQ multiplex PCR. The sample carries around 150,000 clones, just over 90% recorded once. This receptor was taken from an adult in good health. The sequenced sample was peripheral blood, obtained on day 0 of MenACWY control vaccination. The chain couples TRBV14 to TRBJ2-1; the D call may be TRBD1 or TRBD2 (5 bases each). This CDR3 reads CASSHLRDRNNEQFF. Written as DNA, the CDR3 is TGTGCCAGCAGCCACCTCCGGGACCGCAACAATGAGCAGTTCTTC.